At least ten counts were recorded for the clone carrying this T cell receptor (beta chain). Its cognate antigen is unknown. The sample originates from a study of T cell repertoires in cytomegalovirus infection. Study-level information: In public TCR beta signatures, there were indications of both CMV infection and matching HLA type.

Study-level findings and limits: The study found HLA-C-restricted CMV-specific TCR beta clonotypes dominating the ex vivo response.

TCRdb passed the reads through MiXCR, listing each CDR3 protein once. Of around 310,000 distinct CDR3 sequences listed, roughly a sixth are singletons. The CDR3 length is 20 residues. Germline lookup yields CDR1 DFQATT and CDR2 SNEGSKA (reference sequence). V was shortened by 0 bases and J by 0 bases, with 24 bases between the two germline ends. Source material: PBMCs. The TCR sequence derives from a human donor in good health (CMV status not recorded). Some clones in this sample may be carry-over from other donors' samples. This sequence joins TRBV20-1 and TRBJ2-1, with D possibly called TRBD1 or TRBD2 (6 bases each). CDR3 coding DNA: TGCAGTGCTAGAGATCGTGGCAGGGGTGAGCGGGTGAACTCCTACAATGAGCAGTTCTTC. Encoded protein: CSARDRGRGERVNSYNEQFF.